A single sample is the source of the 32 T cell receptor beta chains below, sequenced in a study of OX40 agonist ivuxolimab in advanced cancers. Assay used: immunoSEQ multiplex PCR; TCRdb lists only in-frame clones, some missing. The sample shows about 71,000 clones, roughly 81% of them seen only once. Here the sequenced sample was CD4+ or CD8+ T cells sorted from blood, taken in a trial of the OX40 agonist ivuxolimab. Every receptor here comes from an adult with an advanced solid tumor such as melanoma, head and neck, liver or kidney cancer.

The chain uses TRBV12-2 and TRBJ2-7; the tabulated D call, TRBD1, remains unverified against the DNA. TRBV12-2 is assigned pseudogene status. There are 15 residues in the CDR3. The CDR3 nucleotides are TGTGCAAGTCGCTTACCCAGGACAGGTACCTACGAGCAGTACTTC. Translating it yields CASRLPRTGTYEQYF.

This clone came up once. The chain's CDR3 is CASIRDSTNYGYTF. As DNA, the CDR3 is TGTGCCAGCATCCGGGACAGCACTAACTATGGCTACACCTTC. The chain employs TRBV5-6 and TRBJ1-2, with 7 bases fitting TRBD1. This CDR3 comprises 14 residues. With V trimmed by 6 bases and J by 0 bases, 5 bases remained unmatched. The germline V gene encodes CDR1 SGHDT and CDR2 YYEEEE.

The rearrangement uses TRBV6-1 and TRBJ1-1; D unclear. This CDR3 is built from 10 residues. Deletions cut 4 bases from V and 7 bases from J, with 4 bases between. Per the germline V gene, CDR1 is MNHNS and CDR2 is SASEGT. The CDR3 spells CASSGIEAFF. The CDR3, as DNA: TGTGCCAGCAGTGGGATTGAAGCTTTCTTT.

CDR3 in DNA: TGTGCCAGCAGCGTAGATCTAGCGGGGGGAATCCTCGAGCAGTACTTC. Its translation: CASSVDLAGGILEQYF. The chain links TRBV9 to TRBJ2-5; 11 bases are a match to TRBD2. TRBJ2-7 explains the end of the DNA better; the J call may be wrong. CDR3 length: 16 residues. The germline V gene encodes CDR1 SGDLS and CDR2 YYNGEE.

In nucleotides, the CDR3 is TGTGCCAGCAGTCTAGCGGGAGTGCACAATGAGCAGTTCTTC. It codes for CASSLAGVHNEQFF. This chain connects TRBV6-5 to TRBJ2-1; TRBD2 agrees at 10 bases. CDR3 length: 14 residues. Looked up from germline, CDR1 is MNHEY and CDR2 is SVGAGI. V lost 5 bases and J lost 5; bases outside the gene matches: 3.

This clone appeared a single time. The rearrangement uses TRBV10-2 and TRBJ2-7, with 7 bases fitting TRBD2. V shed 2 bases and J 6 bases; nucleotides not matched to a gene: 13. Looked up from germline, CDR1 is WSHSY and CDR2 is SAAADI. The CDR3 is made up of 16 amino acids. The CDR3 region has the DNA TGCGCCAGCAGTGAGGTCTGGGGGACTACAAGACTCGAGCAGTACTTC. Amino acids: CASSEVWGTTRLEQYF.

This chain connects TRBV5-1 to TRBJ1-1; a weak D match, TRBD1 (5 bases). V was shortened by 0 bases and J by 4 bases, with 10 bases between the two germline ends. The CDR3 loop spans 14 amino acids. Germline V gene data show CDR1 as SGHRS and CDR2 as YFSETQ. CDR3 bases: TGCGCCAGCAGCTTGGTTACAGGTAGCACTGAAGCTTTCTTT. Its protein product is CASSLVTGSTEAFF.

This clone was observed many times. The V call is TRBV9, the J call TRBJ1-2; 10 positions agree with TRBD1. Germline V CDR1 and CDR2: SGDLS, YYNGEE. The CDR3 extends over 12 amino acids. J gave up 10 bases and V 2 bases, and 2 bases lay outside the gene matches. The CDR3, as DNA: TGTGCCAGCAGCGTGGACAGGGGGTACTACACCTTC. Translation: CASSVDRGYYTF.

This clone was detected once. This chain links TRBV7-9 with TRBJ1-1; a possible D gene is TRBD1 (5 bases). V shed 5 bases and J shed 4 bases, with 17 bases lying between them. Germline lookup yields CDR1 SEHNR and CDR2 FQNEAQ (reference sequence). CDR3 length: 15 amino acids. CDR3 amino acids: CASSKASGGLTEAFF. The CDR3 DNA sequence: TGTGCCAGCAGCAAAGCGAGTGGGGGTCTCACTGAAGCTTTCTTT.

This sequence joins TRBV10-3 and TRBJ2-7; a possible D gene is TRBD1 (5 bases). This CDR3 spans 13 amino acids. The V gene lost 4 bases and the J gene lost 3 bases, with 10 bases spanning the gap. Germline-derived CDR1 and CDR2 are ENHRY and SYGVKD. In DNA, the CDR3 is TGTGCCATCAGTGGGGGCAGACTCTACGAGCAGTACTTC. The encoded protein is CAISGGRLYEQYF.

The genes are TRBV4-1 and TRBJ2-3, with 12 bases fitting TRBD2. V shed 1 base, J shed 5 bases, and the junction held 7 bases outside the gene matches. The CDR3 is 17 amino acids. Germline V lookup: CDR1 MGHRA, CDR2 YSYEKL. The CDR3 loop is CASSQGASGGAIDTQYF. The CDR3 bases are TGCGCCAGCAGCCAAGGTGCTAGCGGGGGGGCCATAGATACGCAGTATTTT.

The chain uses TRBV19 and TRBJ1-4; perhaps TRBD1 as D (5 bases). The germline CDR1 and CDR2 sequences are LNHDA and SQIVND (reference sequence). V lost 3 bases, J lost 7 bases, and 15 bases lay in between. The CDR3 extends over 15 amino acids. The CDR3 DNA is TGTGCCAGTAGTATGGCAGGGAGAGGTAGTGAAAAACTGTTTTTT. It is translated as CASSMAGRGSEKLFF.

There are a few counts of this clone. The chain uses TRBV6-5 and TRBJ2-5; tentative D call: TRBD1 (6 bases). The ends were cut back, 7 bases at V and 5 bases at J, with 8 bases in the middle. The CDR3 totals 11 residues. The germline V gene has CDR1 MNHEY and CDR2 SVGAGI. The CDR3 is CASIRGETQYF. Here the CDR3 DNA reads TGTGCCAGCATAAGGGGGGAGACCCAGTACTTC.

The chain has TRBV7-9 and TRBJ2-1; 7 bases align to TRBD2. The V gene's germline CDR1 is SEHNR and CDR2 FQNEAQ (reference sequence). CDR3 length: 16 residues. The V segment lost 0 bases and the J segment 5 bases; nucleotides outside the gene matches: 7. The CDR3, as DNA: TGTGCCAGCAGCTTAGCAGTCCCTAGCGGAAACAATGAGCAGTTCTTC. Its translation is CASSLAVPSGNNEQFF.

The chain combines TRBV9 with TRBJ2-7; D uncertain. The end of the DNA is better explained by TRBJ2-5, so the J call may be wrong. The CDR3 has 15 residues. Germline-derived CDR1 and CDR2 are SGDLS and YYNGEE. The CDR3 loop reads CASSVPGDLQETQYF. In nucleotides, the CDR3 is TGTGCCAGCAGCGTCCCCGGTGACCTACAAGAGACCCAGTACTTC.

V usage is TRBV7-2 and J usage is TRBJ1-2, with 7 bases that match TRBD1. Losses at the gene ends were 3 bases for V and 6 bases for J; bases not matched to a gene: 7. Germline CDR1 is SGHTA and CDR2 is FQGNSA. The CDR3 totals 14 residues. Written as DNA, the CDR3 is TGTGCCAGCAGCTTCCGGGGAGGGACAGATGGCTACACCTTC. Translation gives CASSFRGGTDGYTF.

J is TRBJ2-3 and V is TRBV5-1; 7 bases agree with TRBD1. Germline trimming cut 3 bases from V and 5 bases from J; bases unmatched to any gene: 15. The CDR3 is 17 residues long. Germline-derived CDR1 and CDR2 are SGHRS and YFSETQ. The CDR3 DNA follows: TGCGCCAGCAGCTCGATTAATAGGGGGCTGAGGGAAGATACGCAGTATTTT. This encodes CASSSINRGLREDTQYF.

The chain joins TRBV10-3 to TRBJ1-3; D remains unclear. The CDR3 runs 19 residues. V lost 1 base to trimming and J lost 3 bases, with 22 bases between them. CDR1 is ENHRY and CDR2 is SYGVKD in the germline V gene. DNA of the CDR3: TGTGCCATCAGTGAGTACTTCCCGGGTGAAAACCCAGTTGGAAACACCATATATTTT. Amino acid sequence: CAISEYFPGENPVGNTIYF.

The rearrangement uses TRBV19 and TRBJ2-7, with a possible D match to TRBD2 (6 bases). Per the germline V gene, CDR1 is LNHDA and CDR2 is SQIVND (reference sequence). The CDR3 extends over 15 amino acids. Trimming took off 4 bases at V and 0 bases at J, with 13 bases between the two ends. In nucleotides, the CDR3 is TGTGCCAGTAGTACCCTTGAGGGACTCTCCTACGAGCAGTACTTC. Its translation is CASSTLEGLSYEQYF.

This rearrangement joins TRBV21-1 to TRBJ1-2. TRBV21-1 corresponds to a pseudogene. This CDR3 is 13 amino acids long. Here the CDR3 DNA reads TGTGCCAGCAGGGGGGGTCCGACCTATGGCTACACCTTC. Residues: CASRGGPTYGYTF.

V is TRBV18 and J is TRBJ1-1; TRBD1 is a possible D gene (6 bases). Trimming stripped 3 bases from V and 5 bases from J, with 13 bases between. Germline V gives CDR1 KGHSH, CDR2 LQKENI. This CDR3 has 14 amino acids. As DNA, the CDR3 is TGTGCCAGCTCACCCGGGTCAGGGGCTACTGAAGCTTTCTTT. Translated: CASSPGSGATEAFF. Full variable domain (missing parts from reference TRBV18 and TRBJ1-1): NAGVMQNPRHLVRRRGQEARLRCSPMKGHSHVYWYRQLPEEGLKFMVYLQKENIIDESGMPKERFSAEFPKEGPSILRIQQVVRGDSAAYFCASSPGSGATEAFFGQGTRLTVV.

The sample holds a few counts of this clone. The J gene is TRBJ1-2, the V gene TRBV7-9; D perhaps matches TRBD1 (5 bases). V was trimmed by 5 bases and J by 7 bases, leaving 14 bases between them. Germline-derived CDR1 and CDR2 are SEHNR and FQNEAQ (reference sequence). The CDR3 covers 13 residues. The CDR3 is CASSANMGPGYTF. CDR3 nucleotides: TGTGCCAGCAGCGCCAACATGGGGCCTGGCTACACCTTC.

This chain links TRBV7-9 with TRBJ1-2; the D gene is possibly TRBD1 (6 bases). Germline V CDR1 and CDR2: SEHNR, FQNEAQ (reference sequence). The CDR3 runs to 18 residues. The V end lost 5 bases, the J end lost 0 bases, and 22 bases lay between the germline ends. The CDR3 region has the DNA TGTGCCAGCAGCCACATCGATGGGAGGGGGGAATCTAACTATGGCTACACCTTC. Translation gives CASSHIDGRGESNYGYTF.

Remarks on this clone: Other DNA sequences in this specimen translate into the identical CDR3. For the CDR3, the DNA is TGTGCCAGCAGACCGGGCGACTATGGCTACACCTTC. Protein sequence: CASRPGDYGYTF. This chain joins TRBV6-6 and TRBJ1-2, with D uncertain. The CDR3 consists of 12 residues. Per the germline V gene, CDR1 is MNHNY and CDR2 is SVGAGI (reference sequence). The V and J ends lost 6 bases and 3 bases respectively, with 8 bases between them.

The rearrangement joins TRBV7-2 to TRBJ1-6; 8 positions agree with TRBD1. The CDR3 has 15 residues. Losses at the gene ends were 0 bases for V and 9 bases for J; bases not matched to a gene: 4. Germline V gene data show CDR1 as SGHTA and CDR2 as FQGNSA. The CDR3 protein is CASSLAVTGVSPLHF. The CDR3 DNA follows: TGTGCCAGCAGCTTAGCTGTGACAGGGGTTTCACCCCTCCACTTT.

The chain couples TRBV6-5 to TRBJ2-3, with 10 bases aligning to TRBD1. V shed 2 bases, J shed 11 bases, and the junction held 13 bases outside the gene matches. Germline lookup yields CDR1 MNHEY and CDR2 SVGAGI. CDR3 size: 16 residues. CDR3 protein: CASSYIRTGGGMGQYF. The CDR3 bases are TGTGCCAGCAGTTACATCAGGACAGGGGGAGGAATGGGGCAGTATTTT.

The chain combines TRBV14 with TRBJ2-2; D is unresolved. V was cut by 1 base and J by 6 bases, with 6 bases left in between. Germline CDR1 reads SGHDN; CDR2 reads FVKESK. The CDR3 is 13 amino acids. Written as DNA, the CDR3 is TGTGCCAGCAGCCAAGTTTTAGCCGGGGAGCTGTTTTTT. Its translation is CASSQVLAGELFF. Based on the CDR3 plus reference TRBV14 and TRBJ2-2, the full variable domain is EAGVTQFPSHSVIEKGQTVTLRCDPISGHDNLYWYRRVMGKEIKFLLHFVKESKQDESGMPNNRFLAERTGGTYSTLKVQPAELEDSGVYFCASSQVLAGELFFGEGSRLTVL.

The V gene is TRBV10-3, the J gene TRBJ2-2; weak D call: TRBD1 (7 bases). The CDR3 has 15 residues. V was cut by 3 bases and J by 7 bases, with 15 bases left in between. CDR1 and CDR2 from the germline V gene are ENHRY and SYGVKD. DNA of the CDR3: TGTGCCATCAGTGATCCAGGGGGGACCTTCGGGGAGCTGTTTTTT. This encodes CAISDPGGTFGELFF.

This clone was counted a single time. This chain links TRBV4-1 with TRBJ2-2; D is unresolved. Trimming shortened V by 4 bases and J by 6 bases, and 15 bases separated the two germline ends. Germline V gene sequence: CDR1 MGHRA, CDR2 YSYEKL. This CDR3 comprises 15 residues. CDR3 residues: CASSLSHRVSGELFF. CDR3 in DNA: TGCGCCAGCAGCCTTTCTCATCGGGTTTCCGGGGAGCTGTTTTTT.

The chain has TRBV19 and TRBJ2-2; TRBD2 aligns across 8 bases. CDR3 size: 13 residues. The V gene's germline CDR1 is LNHDA and CDR2 SQIVND (reference sequence). The trim removed 6 bases at V and 5 bases at J, leaving 2 bases unmatched. The CDR3 sequence is CASRGGRTGELFF. CDR3 in DNA: TGTGCCAGTAGAGGCGGGAGGACCGGGGAGCTGTTTTTT.

The V gene is TRBV5-6, the J gene TRBJ2-1; D is unresolved. V shed 0 bases and J shed 4 bases, with 8 bases lying between them. Germline CDR1 SGHDT, CDR2 YYEEEE. There are 14 residues in the CDR3. The CDR3 nucleotides are TGTGCCAGCAGCTTGGAAGCATATTACAATGAGCAGTTCTTC. Translating it yields CASSLEAYYNEQFF. The complete variable domain, with remaining parts taken from reference TRBV5-6 and TRBJ2-1, reads DAGVTQSPTHLIKTRGQQVTLRCSPKSGHDTVSWYQQALGQGPQFIFQYYEEEERQRGNFPDRFSGHQFPNYSSELNVNALLLGDSALYLCASSLEAYYNEQFFGPGTRLTVL.

The J gene is TRBJ2-7, the V gene TRBV30; 8 bases line up with TRBD1. CDR3 size: 13 residues. The V gene's germline CDR1 is GTSNPN and CDR2 SVGIG (reference sequence). V shed 8 bases, J shed 2 bases, and the junction held 8 bases outside the gene matches. CDR3 coding DNA: TGTGCCGGCCGGGGGACAGGAGCCTACGAGCAGTACTTC. Encoded protein: CAGRGTGAYEQYF.